The 29 T cell receptor beta chains given below trace back to one sample, sequenced in a study of blood T cell repertoires in COVID-19. Only in-frame clones appear in the TCRdb table, and some are missing; sequencing was by immunoSEQ multiplex PCR. Altogether 130,000 or so clones are present, around 84% being singletons, with the ten largest covering 2% to 2.5%. Sequencing was carried out using PBMCs or T cells enriched from blood (not recorded which). The source of these receptors is a middle-aged man with acute COVID-19.

The V and J genes are TRBV9 and TRBJ1-1, with TRBD1 as a possible D gene (5 bases). V lost 4 bases, J lost 12 bases, and 22 bases lay in between. The CDR3 spans 14 residues. Germline V gives CDR1 SGDLS, CDR2 YYNGEE. The CDR3 here is CASSSRESGLNPFF. DNA of the CDR3: TGTGCCAGCAGCTCGCGGGAATCGGGACTGAACCCTTTCTTT.

A word on this clone: An end of the junction differs from the germline gene, which may be a read error. V and J are TRBV7-2 and TRBJ2-1, with TRBD2 matching over 8 bases. This CDR3 has 13 amino acids. Germline CDR1 SGHTA, CDR2 FQGNSA. The CDR3 nucleotides are TGTGCCAGCAGCTCCCTCGGGGGGGGACTAGGGGTCTTC. This codes for CASSSLGGGLGVF.

This clone was observed a few times. The chain carries TRBV7-3 and TRBJ1-1; 10 nucleotides line up with TRBD1. V lost 2 bases, J lost 0 bases, and 6 bases stayed unmatched. CDR1 and CDR2 from the germline V gene are SGHTA and FQGTGA. The CDR3 has 17 residues. The CDR3, as DNA: TGTGCCAGCAGCTTAGGCGGGACAGGGGCGATGAACACTGAAGCTTTCTTT. It translates to CASSLGGTGAMNTEAFF.

The chain has TRBV2 and TRBJ2-1; no firm D call. Germline values: CDR1 SNHLY, CDR2 FYNNEI. CDR3 length: 14 amino acids. The V end lost 2 bases, the J end lost 7 bases, and 12 bases lay between the germline ends. CDR3 region: CASSEMGVGNEQFF. The DNA of the CDR3 is TGTGCCAGCAGTGAAATGGGCGTCGGAAATGAGCAGTTCTTC.

This chain connects TRBV9 to TRBJ1-2; 8 nucleotides match TRBD1. This CDR3 has 15 amino acids. Germline V CDR1 and CDR2: SGDLS, YYNGEE. J gave up 3 bases and V 4 bases, and 8 bases lay outside the gene matches. The CDR3 here is CASSPRTGSDYGYTF. The CDR3 DNA sequence: TGTGCCAGCAGCCCGCGGACAGGGAGCGACTATGGCTACACCTTC.

This clone was observed a handful of times. This chain uses TRBV20-1 with TRBJ2-7; D unresolved. The germline V and J ends were trimmed by 4 bases and 5 bases, with 9 bases remaining between them. The CDR3 loop spans 11 amino acids. CDR1 is DFQATT and CDR2 is SNEGSKA in the germline V gene (reference sequence). CDR3 protein: CSATLSHEQYF. The CDR3 nucleotides are TGCAGTGCTACCCTCTCTCACGAGCAGTACTTC.

The chain joins TRBV2 to TRBJ1-5; 7 bases fit TRBD1. J gave up 1 base and V 7 bases, and 7 bases lay outside the gene matches. The CDR3 is 15 amino acids. The germline gives CDR1 SNHLY, CDR2 FYNNEI. CDR3 bases: TGTGCCAGCAACCAAGGGGGCGGGAGCAATCAGCCCCAGCATTTT. The encoded protein is CASNQGGGSNQPQHF. The whole variable domain, filled in from reference TRBV2 and TRBJ1-5, reads EPEVTQTPSHQVTQMGQEVILRCVPISNHLYFYWYRQILGQKVEFLVSFYNNEISEKSEIFDDQFSVERPDGSNFTLKIRSTKLEDSAMYFCASNQGGGSNQPQHFGDGTRLSIL.

V gene TRBV5-4 combines with J gene TRBJ2-3; 8 positions agree with TRBD2. This CDR3 region has 15 residues. V shed 3 bases and J 4 bases; nucleotides not matched to a gene: 7. Germline CDR1 is SGHNT and CDR2 is YYREEE (reference sequence). In DNA, the CDR3 is TGTGCCAGCAGCTCCGGGGGGGCCGCCGCAGATACGCAGTATTTT. As protein: CASSSGGAAADTQYF.

This clone has only a few counts. The chain couples TRBV18 to TRBJ2-1, with TRBD2 identical over 11 bases. Trimming at V came to 0 bases and at J to 9 bases, leaving 7 bases not matched to a gene. The CDR3 spans 16 residues. Germline CDR1 and CDR2: KGHSH and LQKENI. CDR3 region: CASSPPLLAGVGEQFF. The CDR3 bases are TGTGCCAGCTCACCACCACTACTAGCGGGAGTGGGTGAGCAGTTCTTC.

The rearrangement links TRBV29-1 to TRBJ2-1; perhaps TRBD2 as D (6 bases). V lost 3 bases and J lost 2, with 8 bases in between. CDR3 size: 13 residues. Germline CDR1 and CDR2: SQVTM and ANQGSEA. CDR3 nucleotides: TGCAGCGTTGAGGGGGGAACCTACAATGAGCAGTTCTTC. Its translation is CSVEGGTYNEQFF.

The chain couples TRBV12-5 to TRBJ2-3; D is unresolved. This CDR3 contains 16 residues. The V end lost 2 bases, the J end lost 0 bases, and 12 bases lay between the germline ends. CDR1 and CDR2 (germline): LGHNT, FRNRAP. The CDR3 nucleotides are TGTGCTAGTGGTTTGAACTACCAGACTAGCACAGATACGCAGTATTTT. Protein product: CASGLNYQTSTDTQYF.

J is TRBJ2-4 and V is TRBV28, with 14 bases fitting TRBD2. CDR3 length: 15 residues. V lost 3 bases to trimming and J lost 6 bases; unmatched junction nucleotides: 1. CDR1 is MDHEN and CDR2 is SYDVKM in the germline V gene. CDR3 sequence (DNA): TGTGCCAGCAGTTTGACTAGCGGGAGGGGAAACATTCAGTACTTC. Protein sequence: CASSLTSGRGNIQYF.

The V call is TRBV5-5, the J call TRBJ1-5; D is uncertain. Germline V gives CDR1 SGHKS, CDR2 YYEKEE (reference sequence). The CDR3 contains 15 residues. Trimming cost V 4 bases and J 2 bases, with 13 bases left between them. CDR3 nucleotides: TGTGCCAGCAGCACTGACATGAGGGGCAATCAGCCCCAGCATTTT. Its translation: CASSTDMRGNQPQHF.

The chain recombines TRBV3-1 (or the pseudogene TRBV3-2) with TRBJ1-1; D remains unclear. V was cut by 6 bases and J by 0 bases, with 8 bases left in between. Germline CDR1 LGHDT, CDR2 YNNKEL (reference sequence). This CDR3 region has 13 residues. The CDR3 sequence: CASRAEMNTEAFF. CDR3 DNA sequence: TGTGCCAGCAGGGCGGAAATGAACACTGAAGCTTTCTTT.

The chain combines TRBV7-3 with TRBJ2-1; the match to TRBD2 covers 13 bases. Germline lookup yields CDR1 SGHTA and CDR2 FQGTGA. CDR3 length: 17 amino acids. The J segment lost 9 bases and the V segment lost 4 bases, leaving 12 bases of the junction unmatched. CDR3 DNA sequence: TGTGCCAGCAGCTCCCCCACTAGCGGGAGGGGGTTCGGTGAGCAGTTCTTC. It translates to CASSSPTSGRGFGEQFF.

The V gene is TRBV7-2, the J gene TRBJ2-5, with TRBD2 matching 9 bases. This CDR3 is built from 15 residues. With 5 bases clipped from V and 5 bases from J, the junction kept 9 bases outside the gene matches. Germline-derived CDR1 and CDR2 are SGHTA and FQGNSA. CDR3 bases: TGTGCCAGCAGCATCCCTAGCGGGGTAGGCGAGACCCAGTACTTC. It yields the protein CASSIPSGVGETQYF.

This clone has a single count. The chain recombines TRBV15 with TRBJ2-1; the D gene is possibly TRBD1 (5 bases). The CDR3 runs to 14 residues. The V gene lost 4 bases and the J gene lost 8 bases, with 15 bases spanning the gap. The germline V gene has CDR1 LNHNV and CDR2 YYDKDF (reference sequence). The CDR3: CATSTRQGAYEQFF. The CDR3 DNA follows: TGTGCCACCAGCACACGTCAAGGGGCCTATGAGCAGTTCTTC.

The rearrangement uses TRBV19 and TRBJ1-1; 8 nucleotides align to TRBD1. There are 15 residues in the CDR3. Germline V lookup: CDR1 LNHDA, CDR2 SQIVND (reference sequence). With V trimmed by 7 bases and J by 0 bases, 7 bases remained unmatched. CDR3 residues: CASTDRGRMNTEAFF. Written as DNA, the CDR3 is TGTGCCAGTACCGACAGGGGACGCATGAACACTGAAGCTTTCTTT.

The CDR3 is CASSPRLSGEETQYF. DNA of the CDR3: TGTGCCAGCAGCCCCCGCCTGTCGGGGGAAGAGACCCAGTACTTC. The chain is built from TRBV7-6 and TRBJ2-5; D perhaps matches TRBD2 (6 bases). This CDR3 is built from 15 residues. V was trimmed by 5 bases and J by 3 bases, leaving 16 bases between them. CDR1 is SGHVS and CDR2 is FNYEAQ in the germline V gene.

CDR3 loop: CASSLGLAETQYF. CDR3 DNA sequence: TGTGCCAGCAGCTTAGGCCTAGCAGAGACCCAGTACTTC. The chain carries TRBV11-2 and TRBJ2-5; TRBD2 might be the D (5 bases). This CDR3 spans 13 amino acids. CDR1 SGHAT and CDR2 FQNNGV come from the germline V gene. Trimming pared 1 base from V and 4 bases from J, leaving 7 bases between. Full variable domain (missing parts from reference TRBV11-2 and TRBJ2-5): EAGVAQSPRYKIIEKRQSVAFWCNPISGHATLYWYQQILGQGPKLLIQFQNNGVVDDSQLPKDRFSAERLKGVDSTLKIQPAKLEDSAVYLCASSLGLAETQYFGPGTRLLVL.

The chain couples TRBV19 to TRBJ1-1; D perhaps matches TRBD1 (5 bases). Per the germline V gene, CDR1 is LNHDA and CDR2 is SQIVND (reference sequence). The length of the CDR3 is 14 residues. The germline V and J ends were trimmed by 5 bases and 3 bases, with 13 bases remaining between them. The CDR3 DNA reads as TGTGCCAGTAGTTCAAACACAGGTTACACTGAAGCTTTCTTT. It specifies CASSSNTGYTEAFF. The whole variable domain, remainder taken from reference TRBV19 and TRBJ1-1, is DGGITQSPKYLFRKEGQNVTLSCEQNLNHDAMYWYRQDPGQGLRLIYYSQIVNDFQKGDIAEGYSVSREKKESFPLTVTSAQKNPTAFYLCASSSNTGYTEAFFGQGTRLTVV.

The V and J genes are TRBV5-1 and TRBJ1-2, with 9 bases that match TRBD1. The CDR3 has 14 amino acids. V was pared by 0 bases and J by 3 bases, with 0 bases of the junction left unmatched. CDR1 and CDR2 from the germline V gene are SGHRS and YFSETQ. CDR3 sequence: CASSLGDRDYGYTF. The DNA for the CDR3 is TGCGCCAGCAGCTTGGGGGACAGGGACTATGGCTACACCTTC.

The chain combines TRBV3-1 (or the pseudogene TRBV3-2) with TRBJ2-1; D not certain. This CDR3 region has 15 residues. V lost 3 bases, J lost 5 bases, and 14 bases lay in between. Germline assignment: CDR1 LGHDT and CDR2 YNNKEL (reference sequence). The CDR3 spells CASSQQAHSHNEQFF. The CDR3 coding sequence is TGTGCCAGCAGCCAGCAGGCACATTCTCACAATGAGCAGTTCTTC.

The gene calls are TRBV7-9 and TRBJ2-5, with 12 bases aligning to TRBD2. The CDR3 spans 15 residues. Germline CDR1 is SEHNR and CDR2 is FQNEAQ (reference sequence). V was clipped by 7 bases and J by 5 bases; unmatched bases: 8. CDR3 amino acids: CASTDPSGGVETQYF. In nucleotides, the CDR3 is TGTGCCAGCACCGATCCTAGCGGGGGGGTGGAGACCCAGTACTTC.

For the CDR3, the DNA is TGCGCCAGCAGCTCTGGGGACAGCATGAACACTGAAGCTTTCTTT. It translates to CASSSGDSMNTEAFF. This sequence joins TRBV5-1 and TRBJ1-1; 7 nucleotides agree with TRBD1. The junction had 5 bases not matched to a gene; V was cut back by 3 bases and J by 0 bases. The germline V gene has CDR1 SGHRS and CDR2 YFSETQ. The length of the CDR3 is 15 residues.

The J gene is TRBJ2-1, the V gene TRBV29-1; D gene ambiguous. This CDR3 comprises 11 residues. The V and J ends lost 4 bases and 6 bases respectively, with 7 bases between them. CDR1 SQVTM and CDR2 ANQGSEA come from the germline V gene. The CDR3, as DNA: TGCAGCGTTGGCGAGGTCAATGAGCAGTTCTTC. Translating gives CSVGEVNEQFF.

The V and J genes are TRBV6-5 and TRBJ2-1; TRBD2 might be the D (6 bases). Trimming stripped 6 bases from V and 7 bases from J, with 19 bases between. Germline V gene sequence: CDR1 MNHEY, CDR2 SVGAGI. This CDR3 comprises 15 residues. The CDR3 DNA sequence: TGTGCCAGCAGACCTGGGCGGGGCGGTCTTAATGAGCAGTTCTTC. Protein: CASRPGRGGLNEQFF.

This clone has just a few counts. CDR3 nucleotide sequence: TGTGCCAGCAGCCTCGGTTCAGAGGTTTACTTCTATGGCTACACCTTC. It is translated as CASSLGSEVYFYGYTF. This sequence joins TRBV3-1 (or the pseudogene TRBV3-2) and TRBJ1-2, with D uncertain. The CDR3 is 16 amino acids. CDR1 is LGHDT and CDR2 is YNNKEL in the germline V gene (reference sequence). Between the trimmed V and J ends, which lost 4 bases and 4 bases, there was a span of 19 bases.

The genes are TRBV2 and TRBJ1-4; no definite D call. The CDR3 consists of 14 residues. The V gene lost 5 bases and the J gene lost 8 bases, with 15 bases spanning the gap. Germline V gene sequence: CDR1 SNHLY, CDR2 FYNNEI. The CDR3 nucleotides are TGTGCCAGCAGTCGGAAGGGAGGAGAGGAAAAACTGTTTTTT. It specifies CASSRKGGEEKLFF.